Presented here are 30 T cell receptor beta chains from one specimen sequenced in a study of blood T cell repertoires in COVID-19. The protocol was immunoSEQ multiplex PCR, while the TCRdb copy is restricted to in-frame clones and leaves out a portion. Seen here are 430,000 or so clones, roughly 90% observed once, and the top ten hold roughly 0.87%. Sequenced sample: peripheral blood. The receptors were sampled from a man younger than 35 with COVID-19, enrolled during active disease.

J is TRBJ2-3 and V is TRBV6-6, with TRBD2 matching 8 bases. Trimming cost V 0 bases and J 8 bases; bases outside gene matches: 10. CDR1 is MNHNY, CDR2 SVGAGI, per germline (reference sequence). The CDR3 runs to 16 residues. DNA for the CDR3: TGTGCCAGCAGTTACTCAGTCTCTCGGGGGGGGCTTACGCAGTATTTT. The encoded protein is CASSYSVSRGGLTQYF.

The rearrangement joins TRBV7-9 to TRBJ2-1; TRBD2 matches at 9 bases. The CDR3 is 13 residues long. Germline assignment: CDR1 SEHNR and CDR2 FQNEAQ (reference sequence). Losses at the gene ends were 6 bases for V and 8 bases for J; bases not matched to a gene: 5. The CDR3 reads CASRGLARHEQFF. The CDR3 DNA follows: TGTGCCAGCAGGGGACTAGCTCGGCATGAGCAGTTCTTC.

The chain carries TRBV10-3 and TRBJ1-5; TRBD1 matches 7 bases. This CDR3 is 18 amino acids long. Looked up from germline, CDR1 is ENHRY and CDR2 is SYGVKD. V gave up 11 bases and J gave up 0 bases; unmatched junction bases: 19. The CDR3 loop reads CAGQDRDRKIYSNQPQHF. CDR3 sequence (DNA): TGTGCCGGGCAGGACCGGGACAGAAAAATTTATAGCAATCAGCCCCAGCATTTT.

This clone was observed a handful of times. The CDR3 DNA is TGTGCCAGCAGCCACCAACAGGGGATGGCCGGGGAGCTGTTTTTT. This gives the protein CASSHQQGMAGELFF. The genes are TRBV4-2 and TRBJ2-2; 7 bases are shared with TRBD1. Germline-derived CDR1 and CDR2 are LGHNA and YNFKEQ. The V segment lost 3 bases and the J segment 6 bases; nucleotides outside the gene matches: 7. The CDR3 is 15 residues long.

V is TRBV6-4 and J is TRBJ2-1; 14 bases match TRBD2. Germline CDR1 is MRHNA and CDR2 is SNTAGT. V lost 2 bases, J lost 6 bases, and 0 bases stayed unmatched. The length of the CDR3 is 15 residues. CDR3 nucleotides: TGTGCCAGCAGTGACGGACTAGCGGGAGGCAATGAGCAGTTCTTC. Translated: CASSDGLAGGNEQFF.

V is TRBV5-6 and J is TRBJ2-1, with D uncertain. The CDR3 has 13 amino acids. V was trimmed by 6 bases and J by 0 bases, leaving 7 bases between them. Germline V gives CDR1 SGHDT, CDR2 YYEEEE. The CDR3 DNA reads TGTGCCAGCACGCACAGCTCCTACAATGAGCAGTTCTTC. Translating gives CASTHSSYNEQFF.

This clone was detected a few times. CDR3 nucleotide sequence: TGTGCCAGTAGTGCCAGGGTTTTTGGCTACACCTTC. Protein: CASSARVFGYTF. V gene TRBV19 combines with J gene TRBJ1-2; TRBD1 is a possible D gene (5 bases). Germline CDR1 LNHDA, CDR2 SQIVND (reference sequence). Trimming pared 5 bases from V and 7 bases from J, leaving 11 bases between. This CDR3 is built from 12 residues. The full variable domain, rest sourced from reference TRBV19 and TRBJ1-2, is DGGITQSPKYLFRKEGQNVTLSCEQNLNHDAMYWYRQDPGQGLRLIYYSQIVNDFQKGDIAEGYSVSREKKESFPLTVTSAQKNPTAFYLCASSARVFGYTFGSGTRLTVV.

The CDR3 bases are TGTGCCAGCAGCTTAAACTACGGGACATCGGGCTACGAGCAGTACTTC. Residues: CASSLNYGTSGYEQYF. V gene TRBV7-9 combines with J gene TRBJ2-7; a possible D gene is TRBD1 (6 bases). CDR1 is SEHNR, CDR2 FQNEAQ, per germline (reference sequence). The CDR3 is 16 residues long. V was cut by 2 bases and J by 3 bases, with 17 bases left in between.

The V gene is TRBV6-1, the J gene TRBJ2-5, with D perhaps matching TRBD2 (6 bases). The germline V and J ends were trimmed by 2 bases and 3 bases, with 22 bases remaining between them. Germline-derived CDR1 and CDR2 are MNHNS and SASEGT. The CDR3 spans 18 residues. Here the CDR3 DNA reads TGTGCCAGCAGTGAATTGGGGGTACGAGTAGCGGAAAAAGAGACCCAGTACTTC. Encoded protein: CASSELGVRVAEKETQYF.

This sequence joins TRBV3-1 (or the pseudogene TRBV3-2) and TRBJ1-4; 7 bases map to TRBD1. There are 14 residues in the CDR3. Germline CDR1 and CDR2: LGHDT and YNNKEL (reference sequence). The trim removed 5 bases at V and 7 bases at J, leaving 7 bases unmatched. The CDR3 region has the DNA TGTGCCAGCAGCGAAAGGGGGCGCGGTGAAAAACTGTTTTTT. Its translation is CASSERGRGEKLFF.

This rearrangement joins TRBV2 to TRBJ1-5, with D perhaps TRBD1 (5 bases). The CDR3 sequence is 14 residues long. Deletions cut 4 bases from V and 0 bases from J, with 7 bases between. The V gene's germline CDR1 is SNHLY and CDR2 FYNNEI. The CDR3 DNA follows: TGTGCCAGCAGTGCCGACAGTAGCAATCAGCCCCAGCATTTT. It is translated as CASSADSSNQPQHF.

This clone occurred once. V gene TRBV7-6 combines with J gene TRBJ1-1; the match to TRBD1 covers 7 bases. CDR3 size: 15 residues. The V gene end was trimmed by 5 bases and the J gene end by 0 bases; junction bases not matched to a gene: 6. Germline CDR1 SGHVS, CDR2 FNYEAQ. This chain's CDR3 is CASSPTQGMNTEAFF. CDR3 bases: TGTGCCAGCAGCCCCACACAGGGGATGAACACTGAAGCTTTCTTT.

The chain links TRBV5-1 to TRBJ2-3, with TRBD1 matching 7 bases. V lost 3 bases, J lost 2 bases, and 6 bases stayed unmatched. The germline V gene has CDR1 SGHRS and CDR2 YFSETQ. The CDR3 length is 15 residues. DNA for the CDR3: TGCGCCAGCAGCTCGACAGGGCTCCTCACAGATACGCAGTATTTT. Its translation is CASSSTGLLTDTQYF.

This clone was found a few times. The rearrangement uses TRBV16 and TRBJ2-7; no reliable D call. The V gene's germline CDR1 is KGHSY and CDR2 FQNENV. Trimming left V 3 bases short and J 5 bases short, with 14 bases between. This CDR3 has 14 amino acids. The CDR3 DNA is TGTGCCAGCAGCCATCGTGGCTTACTACACGAGCAGTACTTC. Its translation is CASSHRGLLHEQYF.

The J gene is TRBJ2-5, the V gene TRBV3-1 (or the pseudogene TRBV3-2); D might be TRBD1 (6 bases). CDR1 and CDR2 (germline): LGHDT, YNNKEL (reference sequence). V was clipped by 4 bases and J by 7 bases, with 13 bases between them. The CDR3 spans 13 residues. CDR3 region: CASSLQGDGTQYF. CDR3 sequence (DNA): TGTGCCAGCAGCCTACAGGGCGACGGGACCCAGTACTTC.

Points on this clone: Other DNA sequences from this sample encode an identical CDR3 as well. The chain joins TRBV7-9 to TRBJ2-7, with TRBD1 matching over 11 bases. This CDR3 spans 15 amino acids. V trimming: 6 bases; J trimming: 4 bases; junction bases outside the gene matches: 8. Germline V gene sequence: CDR1 SEHNR, CDR2 FQNEAQ (reference sequence). Written as DNA, the CDR3 is TGTGCCAGCAGTCCCGGACAGGGGGCTGGATACGAGCAGTACTTC. Its translation: CASSPGQGAGYEQYF.

The V and J genes are TRBV19 and TRBJ1-1, with 9 bases lining up with TRBD1. The trim removed 5 bases at V and 4 bases at J, leaving 5 bases unmatched. The CDR3 has 14 amino acids. The germline CDR1 and CDR2 sequences are LNHDA and SQIVND (reference sequence). CDR3: CASSLQGAPTEAFF. The CDR3 DNA reads TGTGCCAGTAGTTTACAGGGGGCCCCCACTGAAGCTTTCTTT.

This chain links TRBV27 with TRBJ1-6; D call uncertain. CDR1 and CDR2 from the germline V gene are MNHEY and SMNVEV (reference sequence). This CDR3 region has 15 residues. V was shortened by 0 bases and J by 4 bases, with 7 bases between the two germline ends. The CDR3 spells CASSLSGQYNSPLHF. DNA of the CDR3: TGTGCCAGCAGTTTATCTGGCCAGTATAATTCACCCCTCCACTTT.

Only a few counts were recorded for this clone. The chain is built from TRBV9 and TRBJ2-5; 8 positions match TRBD1. Unmatched junction bases numbered 8, after V lost 2 bases and J lost 5 bases. Germline CDR1 is SGDLS and CDR2 is YYNGEE. The CDR3 loop spans 15 amino acids. Here the CDR3 reads CASSVTGVQGETQYF. CDR3 in DNA: TGTGCCAGCAGCGTGACAGGGGTCCAGGGGGAGACCCAGTACTTC.

The CDR3 protein is CASREFGTGRFYNEQFF. DNA for the CDR3: TGTGCCAGCAGAGAGTTTGGGACAGGACGATTTTACAATGAGCAGTTCTTC. The rearrangement joins TRBV2 to TRBJ2-1; TRBD1 matches 8 bases. CDR1 is SNHLY and CDR2 is FYNNEI in the germline V gene. The CDR3 loop spans 17 amino acids. The V segment lost 6 bases and the J segment 4 bases; nucleotides outside the gene matches: 14.

CDR3 sequence (DNA): TGTGCCAGCAGCTTTCCCAGGAACAATGAGCAGTTCTTC. It translates to CASSFPRNNEQFF. The chain has TRBV7-9 and TRBJ2-1; D is unclear. The V gene lost 3 bases and the J gene lost 5 bases, with 8 bases spanning the gap. The CDR3 loop spans 13 amino acids. In germline, CDR1 is SEHNR, CDR2 FQNEAQ (reference sequence).

The V and J genes are TRBV14 and TRBJ1-1; 7 nucleotides match TRBD1. The germline gives CDR1 SGHDN, CDR2 FVKESK. The V gene end was trimmed by 4 bases and the J gene end by 11 bases; junction bases not matched to a gene: 10. CDR3 size: 13 residues. CDR3 residues: CASSPDRVQPAFF. As DNA, the CDR3 is TGTGCCAGCAGCCCCGACAGGGTCCAGCCGGCTTTCTTT.

CDR3 nucleotide sequence: TGTGCCAGCAGCCCCCCTGGCGGGGGGCTCTGGGATACGCAGTATTTT. This sequence encodes CASSPPGGGLWDTQYF. The chain uses TRBV7-2 and TRBJ2-3; 8 nucleotides align to TRBD2. J lost 6 bases, V lost 5 bases, and 13 bases had no gene match. This CDR3 is built from 16 residues. Germline V gene data show CDR1 as SGHTA and CDR2 as FQGNSA.

This clone has more than one count but fewer than ten. The chain couples TRBV6-4 to TRBJ1-2; tentative D call: TRBD1 (5 bases). Deletions cut 2 bases from V and 8 bases from J, with 12 bases between. The germline gives CDR1 MRHNA, CDR2 SNTAGT. The CDR3 is made up of 13 amino acids. The CDR3, as DNA: TGTGCCAGCAGTGACCCTCCGGGGGGAGGCTACACCTTC. Its protein product is CASSDPPGGGYTF.

The V call is TRBV11-2, the J call TRBJ2-5; D is possibly TRBD2 (5 bases). Trimming left V 5 bases short and J 0 bases short, with 10 bases between. The CDR3 is 14 amino acids. CDR1 is SGHAT, CDR2 FQNNGV, per germline. This chain's CDR3 is CASSGTGYQETQYF. The CDR3 coding sequence is TGTGCCAGCAGCGGAACGGGGTACCAAGAGACCCAGTACTTC.

The chain has TRBV5-4 and TRBJ2-3; 9 nucleotides match TRBD2. J was trimmed by 2 bases and V by 7 bases; bases with no gene match: 14. CDR3 length: 17 residues. The germline V gene has CDR1 SGHNT and CDR2 YYREEE (reference sequence). The CDR3 DNA is TGTGCCAGCGGATTAATCGTTTTAGCGGGAGACACAGATACGCAGTATTTT. Protein product: CASGLIVLAGDTDTQYF.

Regarding this clone: Distinct nucleotide sequences in the sample also encode this CDR3. The chain links TRBV11-2 to TRBJ2-7; D is unclear. Trimming left V 3 bases short and J 4 bases short, with 4 bases between. This CDR3 region has 11 residues. Germline CDR1 and CDR2: SGHAT and FQNNGV. The CDR3 region is CASSFHYEQYF. The CDR3 nucleotides read TGTGCCAGCAGCTTCCATTACGAGCAGTACTTC.

The V call is TRBV9, the J call TRBJ1-1; TRBD1 aligns across 7 bases. Germline assignment: CDR1 SGDLS and CDR2 YYNGEE. The junction had 3 bases not matched to a gene; V was cut back by 0 bases and J by 7 bases. The CDR3 extends over 13 amino acids. The CDR3 nucleotides read TGTGCCAGCAGCGTAGGGCAGGGGGTTGAAGCTTTCTTT. Its translation is CASSVGQGVEAFF. Full variable domain (missing parts from reference TRBV9 and TRBJ1-1): DSGVTQTPKHLITATGQRVTLRCSPRSGDLSVYWYQQSLDQGLQFLIQYYNGEERAKGNILERFSAQQFPDLHSELNLSSLELGDSALYFCASSVGQGVEAFFGQGTRLTVV.

This clone was picked up one time. The chain carries TRBV4-1 and TRBJ1-1; D might be TRBD1 (5 bases). The CDR3 runs to 16 residues. V lost 1 base to trimming and J lost 3 bases, with 15 bases between them. The germline gives CDR1 MGHRA, CDR2 YSYEKL. The DNA of the CDR3 is TGCGCCAGCAGCCAAGCCGGGGGAGGAATGGACACTGAAGCTTTCTTT. Translated, it gives CASSQAGGGMDTEAFF.

The chain links TRBV7-9 to TRBJ2-5; 8 positions agree with TRBD2. The CDR3 sequence is 16 residues long. V shed 0 bases and J 3 bases; nucleotides not matched to a gene: 6. In germline, CDR1 is SEHNR, CDR2 FQNEAQ (reference sequence). The CDR3 reads CASSLARTSSEETQYF. DNA of the CDR3: TGTGCCAGCAGCTTAGCCCGGACTAGCAGTGAAGAGACCCAGTACTTC. The entire variable domain, with the rest obtained from reference TRBV7-9 and TRBJ2-5, is as follows: DTGVSQNPRHKITKRGQNVTFRCDPISEHNRLYWYRQTLGQGPEFLTYFQNEAQLEKSRLLSDRFSAERPKGSFSTLEIQRTEQGDSAMYLCASSLARTSSEETQYFGPGTRLLVL.